This T cell receptor beta chain emerged from a study of response to subunit inactivated influenza vaccine. TCRdb re-derived calls from the RT-PCR reads in MiXCR, one entry per CDR3 protein. The sample contains some 800,000 distinct CDR3 sequences, 21% of which appear only once. The CDR3 is 13 amino acids. Trimming removed 1 base from V and 12 bases from J, with 15 bases in between. Germline loops: CDR1 SGHTA, CDR2 FQGNSA. The table lists this clonotype with a few counts. This receptor was identified in a middle-aged man who received an inactivated influenza vaccine. Material: PBMCs from blood, obtained more than 4 days after vaccination. The V call is TRBV7-2, the J call TRBJ1-1; tentative D call: TRBD1 (6 bases). The CDR3 protein is CASSLGGRGKTFF. Here the CDR3 DNA reads TGTGCCAGCAGCTTAGGGGGGCGCGGTAAGACTTTCTTT.